Listed here are 15 T cell receptor beta chains from one sample, sequenced in a study of T cell responses to AZD1222 COVID-19 vaccine. Profiled with immunoSEQ multiplex PCR; TCRdb holds only in-frame clones, not every one. The profile shows some 130,000 clones, 70% to 90% of them singletons. The sample consisted of peripheral blood, taken on day 0 of AZD1222 vaccination. The receptors shown here come from an adult in good health.

This chain joins TRBV1 and TRBJ1-6. TRBV1 is noted as a pseudogene. The CDR3 has 15 residues. The CDR3 nucleotides are TGCACCAGCAGCCCTGGGACCGCCTATAATTCACCCCTCCACTTT. Protein product: CTSSPGTAYNSPLHF.

The CDR3 protein is CASSVAGKGTEAFF. The CDR3 region has the DNA TGTGCCAGCAGTGTAGCAGGGAAGGGAACTGAAGCTTTCTTT. The chain couples TRBV2 to TRBJ1-1; D may be TRBD1 (5 bases). Trimming removed 4 bases from V and 5 bases from J, with 14 bases in between. CDR1 SNHLY and CDR2 FYNNEI come from the germline V gene. The CDR3 spans 14 residues.

A note on this clone: Other nucleotide sequences from this sample produce the same CDR3. The chain recombines TRBV28 with TRBJ1-2, with D possibly matching TRBD1 (5 bases). The CDR3 covers 12 residues. The ends were cut back, 2 bases at V and 8 bases at J, with 9 bases in the middle. The germline V gene has CDR1 MDHEN and CDR2 SYDVKM. The CDR3 loop reads CASSLQGGGYTF. The CDR3 bases are TGTGCCAGCAGTTTACAGGGCGGCGGCTACACCTTC.

The count of this clone is one. The rearrangement links TRBV15 to TRBJ2-1; 8 bases fit TRBD1. Germline assignment: CDR1 LNHNV and CDR2 YYDKDF (reference sequence). J gave up 2 bases and V 0 bases, and 0 bases lay outside the gene matches. The CDR3 runs 15 residues. The DNA of the CDR3 is TGTGCCACCAGCAGAGACAGGGGGCCCTACAATGAGCAGTTCTTC. This translates into CATSRDRGPYNEQFF. The full variable domain, rest sourced from reference TRBV15 and TRBJ2-1, is DAMVIQNPRYQVTQFGKPVTLSCSQTLNHNVMYWYQQKSSQAPKLLFHYYDKDFNNEADTPDNFQSRRPNTSFCFLDIRSPGLGDTAMYLCATSRDRGPYNEQFFGPGTRLTVL.

The CDR3 DNA reads TGTGCCAGTAGTACCAGGATAGCCTACCAGCCCCAGCATTTT. It is translated as CASSTRIAYQPQHF. The chain carries TRBV19 and TRBJ1-5; D remains ambiguous. The germline CDR1 and CDR2 sequences are LNHDA and SQIVND (reference sequence). The CDR3 sequence is 14 residues long. V gave up 4 bases and J gave up 7 bases, with 14 bases separating them.

The rearrangement joins TRBV11-2 to TRBJ2-5; a weak D match, TRBD1 (5 bases). The germline gives CDR1 SGHAT, CDR2 FQNNGV. V lost 1 base and J lost 5, with 8 bases in between. The CDR3 has 13 amino acids. CDR3: CASSLGTSETQYF. The CDR3 DNA follows: TGTGCCAGCAGCTTAGGGACAAGCGAGACCCAGTACTTC.

V usage is TRBV28 and J usage is TRBJ2-7, with 9 bases that match TRBD2. Germline assignment: CDR1 MDHEN and CDR2 SYDVKM. The CDR3 extends over 18 amino acids. After removal of 4 bases from V and 7 bases from J, the junction contained 20 bases not matched to a gene. The CDR3 nucleotides are TGTGCCAGCAGTTATCCCGACTCTAGCGGGACAGTCTACGTGGAGCAGTACTTC. Amino acid sequence: CASSYPDSSGTVYVEQYF.

The chain combines TRBV18 with TRBJ1-3; possible D gene TRBD1, 5 bases. CDR3 size: 15 residues. From germline, CDR1 is KGHSH and CDR2 LQKENI. V gave up 6 bases and J gave up 3 bases, with 15 bases separating them. CDR3 loop: CASSLPGNFGNTIYF. The DNA for the CDR3 is TGTGCCAGCTCCCTACCAGGGAACTTTGGAAACACCATATATTTT.

The V gene is TRBV2, the J gene TRBJ2-5, with D maybe TRBD1 (5 bases). The CDR3 length is 14 residues. V lost 5 bases to trimming and J lost 1 base, with 11 bases between them. Germline V lookup: CDR1 SNHLY, CDR2 FYNNEI. CDR3 DNA sequence: TGTGCCAGCAGTCCCAGGGCTCGCCAAGAGACCCAGTACTTC. It specifies CASSPRARQETQYF.

There are a few counts of this clone. A junction end diverges from the germline sequence, so it may reflect a read error. The rearrangement uses TRBV12-3 or TRBV12-4 and TRBJ1-1; D possibly corresponds to TRBD1 (5 bases). This CDR3 region has 13 residues. The CDR3 nucleotides are TGTGCCAGCAATAGAAAGGGGCAGGGTGAAACTTTCTTT. Translation gives CASNRKGQGETFF.

This sequence joins TRBV27 and TRBJ2-3; 11 bases map to TRBD2. CDR1 is MNHEY, CDR2 SMNVEV, per germline (reference sequence). CDR3 size: 14 residues. J was trimmed by 4 bases and V by 8 bases; bases with no gene match: 5. CDR3 sequence reads: CASVSGRVPDTQYF. DNA for the CDR3: TGTGCCAGCGTTAGCGGGAGGGTCCCAGATACGCAGTATTTT.

V is TRBV12-3 or TRBV12-4 and J is TRBJ2-5; D remains ambiguous. V lost 5 bases and J lost 0, with 4 bases in between. The CDR3 runs to 12 residues. The CDR3 region is CASSTNQETQYF. For the CDR3, the DNA is TGTGCCAGCAGTACAAACCAAGAGACCCAGTACTTC.

This clone was seen only once. The genes are TRBV21-1 and TRBJ2-7; the table's TRBD2 call for D was not verified on the DNA. TRBV21-1 is labeled a pseudogene. The CDR3 contains 15 residues. The CDR3 loop reads CASSKVSNAPYEQYF. In DNA form, the CDR3 reads TGTGCCAGCAGCAAAGTTAGTAACGCCCCCTACGAGCAGTACTTC.

The gene calls are TRBV28 and TRBJ1-1; D is ambiguous. This CDR3 has 14 amino acids. V gave up 5 bases and J gave up 3 bases, with 13 bases separating them. Germline loops: CDR1 MDHEN, CDR2 SYDVKM. The CDR3 is CASSRPGDHTEAFF. CDR3 coding DNA: TGTGCCAGCAGTCGCCCCGGGGATCACACTGAAGCTTTCTTT.

The chain has TRBV2 and TRBJ2-7; possibly TRBD2 for D (5 bases). Germline values: CDR1 SNHLY, CDR2 FYNNEI. V was shortened by 0 bases and J by 3 bases, with 12 bases between the two germline ends. This CDR3 contains 15 residues. The CDR3 DNA is TGTGCCAGCAGTGAAGCCCCGGGGTCCTACTACGAGCAGTACTTC. It specifies CASSEAPGSYYEQYF.